This paragraph covers one T cell receptor beta chain sequence. This sample was included in a study of T-cell memory formation after mild COVID-19. At the level of the study: TCR clusters were largely donor specific.

From the 5' RACE reads, TCRdb called clonotypes with MiXCR, one entry per CDR3 protein. The sample yields about 560,000 distinct CDR3 sequences, roughly 20% seen once. V lost 4 bases, J lost 4 bases, and 13 bases lay in between. Per the germline V gene, CDR1 is SGHTA and CDR2 is FQGNSA. CDR3 length: 14 amino acids. This receptor was identified in an adult woman who had mild COVID-19 (a few samples of this study predate the infection). Cell type and time point are not known. The sequenced material came from PBMCs or a T cell subset sorted from them (not recorded which). The chain couples TRBV7-2 to TRBJ1-2, with D uncertain. The DNA for the CDR3 is TGTGCCAGCAGCTCCGAGGTCCAGTCCTATGGCTACACCTTC. Translated: CASSSEVQSYGYTF.